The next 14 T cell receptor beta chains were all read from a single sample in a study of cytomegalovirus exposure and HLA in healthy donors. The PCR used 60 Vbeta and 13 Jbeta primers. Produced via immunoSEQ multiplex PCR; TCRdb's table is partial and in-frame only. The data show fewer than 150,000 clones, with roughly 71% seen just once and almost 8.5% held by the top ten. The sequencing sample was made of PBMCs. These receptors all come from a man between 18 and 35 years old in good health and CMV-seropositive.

The CDR3: CAWSGWTPNNEQFF. The CDR3, as DNA: TGTGCCTGGAGTGGGTGGACACCTAACAATGAGCAGTTCTTC. The V call is TRBV30, the J call TRBJ2-1, with a tentative D call TRBD1 (5 bases). CDR1 GTSNPN and CDR2 SVGIG come from the germline V gene (reference sequence). Trimming left V 1 base short and J 5 bases short, with 12 bases between. The CDR3 contains 14 residues.

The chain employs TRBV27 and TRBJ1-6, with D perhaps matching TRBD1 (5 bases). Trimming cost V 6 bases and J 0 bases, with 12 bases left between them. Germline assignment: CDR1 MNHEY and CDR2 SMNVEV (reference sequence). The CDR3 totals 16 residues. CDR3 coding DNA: TGTGCCAGCAGGGGGGACTTATACTCCTATAATTCACCCCTCCACTTT. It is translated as CASRGDLYSYNSPLHF.

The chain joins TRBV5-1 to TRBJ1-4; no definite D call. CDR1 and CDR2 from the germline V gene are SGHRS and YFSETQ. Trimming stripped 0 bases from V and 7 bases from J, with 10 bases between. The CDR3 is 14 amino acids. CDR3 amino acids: CASSLAREGEKLFF. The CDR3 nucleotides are TGCGCCAGCAGCTTGGCCCGGGAGGGTGAAAAACTGTTTTTT.

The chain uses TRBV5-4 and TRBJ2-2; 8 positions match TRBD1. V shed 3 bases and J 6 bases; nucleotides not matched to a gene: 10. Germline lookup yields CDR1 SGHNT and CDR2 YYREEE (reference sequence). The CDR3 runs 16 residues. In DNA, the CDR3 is TGTGCCAGCAGCTCCCGGGCAGGGGGCTCCTCCGGGGAGCTGTTTTTT. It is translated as CASSSRAGGSSGELFF.

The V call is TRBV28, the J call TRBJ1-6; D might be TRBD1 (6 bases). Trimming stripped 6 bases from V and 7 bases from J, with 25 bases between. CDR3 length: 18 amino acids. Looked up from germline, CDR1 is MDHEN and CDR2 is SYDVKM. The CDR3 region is CASRGYYTSYRENSPLHF. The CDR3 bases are TGTGCCAGCAGGGGTTATTATACCTCGTACAGGGAAAATTCACCCCTCCACTTT.

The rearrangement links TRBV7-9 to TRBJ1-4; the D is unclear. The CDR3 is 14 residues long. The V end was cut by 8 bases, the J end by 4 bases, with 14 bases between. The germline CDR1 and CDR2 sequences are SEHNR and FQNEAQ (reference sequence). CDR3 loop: CASSGANHNEKLFF. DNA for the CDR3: TGTGCCAGCTCTGGAGCCAACCATAATGAAAAACTGTTTTTT.

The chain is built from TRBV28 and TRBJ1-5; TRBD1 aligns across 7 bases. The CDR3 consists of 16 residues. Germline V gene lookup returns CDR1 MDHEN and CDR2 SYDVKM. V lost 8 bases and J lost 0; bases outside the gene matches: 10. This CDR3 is CASGRRGQASNQPQHF. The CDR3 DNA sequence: TGTGCCAGCGGAAGGAGGGGGCAAGCTAGCAATCAGCCCCAGCATTTT.

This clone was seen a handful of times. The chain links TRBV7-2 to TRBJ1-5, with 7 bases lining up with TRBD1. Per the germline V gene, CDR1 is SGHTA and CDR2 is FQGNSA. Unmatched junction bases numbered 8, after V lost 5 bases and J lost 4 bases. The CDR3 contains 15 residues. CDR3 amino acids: CASSRFGTANQPQHF. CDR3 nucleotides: TGTGCCAGCAGCCGGTTCGGGACAGCTAATCAGCCCCAGCATTTT.

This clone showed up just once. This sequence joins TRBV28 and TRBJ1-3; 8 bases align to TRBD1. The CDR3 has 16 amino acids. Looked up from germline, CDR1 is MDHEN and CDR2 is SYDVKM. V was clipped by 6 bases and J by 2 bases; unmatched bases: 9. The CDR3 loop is CASRPRQGIPGNTIYF. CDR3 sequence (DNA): TGTGCCAGCAGACCCCGACAGGGGATACCTGGAAACACCATATATTTT.

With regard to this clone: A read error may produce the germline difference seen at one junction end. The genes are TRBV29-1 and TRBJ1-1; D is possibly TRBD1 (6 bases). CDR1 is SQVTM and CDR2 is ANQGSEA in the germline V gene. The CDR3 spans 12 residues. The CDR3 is CSVERGGFGEDF. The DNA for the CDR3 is TGCAGCGTGGAAAGGGGGGGCTTTGGAGAGGATTTT.

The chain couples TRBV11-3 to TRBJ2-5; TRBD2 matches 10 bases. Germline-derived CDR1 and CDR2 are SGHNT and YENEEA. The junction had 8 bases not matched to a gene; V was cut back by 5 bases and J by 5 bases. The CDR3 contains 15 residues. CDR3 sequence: CASSRVAGGRETQYF. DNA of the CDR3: TGTGCCAGCAGCCGTGTAGCGGGGGGACGGGAGACCCAGTACTTC.

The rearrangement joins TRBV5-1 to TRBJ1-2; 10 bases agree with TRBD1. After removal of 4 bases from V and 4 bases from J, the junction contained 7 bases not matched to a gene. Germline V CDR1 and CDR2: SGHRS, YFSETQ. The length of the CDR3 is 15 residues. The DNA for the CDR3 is TGCGCCAGCAGCGACCCGGACAGGGGGGCCTATGGCTACACCTTC. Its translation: CASSDPDRGAYGYTF.

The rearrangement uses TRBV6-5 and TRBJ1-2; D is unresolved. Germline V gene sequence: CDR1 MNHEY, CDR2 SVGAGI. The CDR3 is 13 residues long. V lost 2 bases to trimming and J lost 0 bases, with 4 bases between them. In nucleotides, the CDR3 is TGTGCCAGCAGTTACACTCCTAACTATGGCTACACCTTC. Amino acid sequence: CASSYTPNYGYTF.

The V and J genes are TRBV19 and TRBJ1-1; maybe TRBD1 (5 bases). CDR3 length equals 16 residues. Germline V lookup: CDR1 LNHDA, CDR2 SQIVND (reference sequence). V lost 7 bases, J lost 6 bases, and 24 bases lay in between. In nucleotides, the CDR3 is TGTGCCAGTACAGGGTTGGCCAGGGCCGGATGGTCTGAAGCTTTCTTT. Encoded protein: CASTGLARAGWSEAFF.